Given below is one T cell receptor beta chain in context. Its specificity is not known. The source of the sample is a study of T cell responses to AZD1222 COVID-19 vaccine. Notes on the study in general: Repertoire samples came only from after the peak T cell response.

The CDR3 covers 13 residues. V was clipped by 5 bases and J by 7 bases, with 17 bases between them. CDR1 is GTSNPN and CDR2 is SVGIG in the germline V gene (reference sequence). Libraries were prepared by immunoSEQ multiplex PCR; TCRdb keeps only in-frame clonotypes and omits some of them. Among some 130,000 clones listed, 80% to 90% were seen once. This chain joins TRBV30 and TRBJ1-2, with D possibly matching TRBD1 (5 bases). The sample in question was peripheral blood, obtained on day 0 of AZD1222 vaccination. This receptor was identified in an adult in good health. For the CDR3, the DNA is TGTGCCTGGGTCGGCGGGGGTAGGGCTGGCTACACCTTC. Its translation: CAWVGGGRAGYTF.